This T cell receptor beta chain was retrieved from a study of cytomegalovirus exposure and HLA in healthy donors. Looked up from germline, CDR1 is MNHEY and CDR2 is SMNVEV (reference sequence). CDR3 length: 20 residues. The ends lost 4 bases at V and 1 base at J; junction bases unmatched: 16. Produced via immunoSEQ multiplex PCR; TCRdb's table is partial and in-frame only. Altogether some 130,000 clones are present, roughly nine tenths being singletons, with the ten largest covering nearly 3%. Sequences were obtained from PBMCs. This clonotype was obtained from a man aged 18 to 30 in good health and CMV-seronegative. The chain uses TRBV27 and TRBJ1-5; 10 nucleotides align to TRBD1. CDR3 in DNA: TGTGCCAGCAGTTCAACCCTTGGGACAGGGGTGCGTCCGAGCAATCAGCCCCAGCATTTT. Its translation: CASSSTLGTGVRPSNQPQHF.